These T cell receptor beta chains were read from a single sample in a study of blood T cell repertoires in COVID-19. The protocol was immunoSEQ multiplex PCR, while the TCRdb copy is restricted to in-frame clones and leaves out a portion. The data contain about 210,000 clones, about 81% of them singletons. Sequencing used PBMCs or T cells enriched from blood (not recorded which). The source is a man aged 35-49 years who had recovered from COVID-19. The CDR3 runs from the conserved cysteine through the conserved F or W. D genes are given only for firm matches. Only some rows state a clone size, as once, few, many or a class for expanded clones.

TRBV19	TRBJ1-1	once	NA	CASSISDRGNEAFF	TGTGCCAGTAGTATTTCGGATCGGGGGAACGAAGCTTTCTTT
TRBV2	TRBJ1-2	NA	TRBD1	CASIGRQGYGYTF	TGTGCCAGCATTGGGAGACAGGGATACGGCTACACCTTC
TRBV30	TRBJ2-3	NA	TRBD2	CAWGHAGGRRDTQYF	TGTGCCTGGGGACACGCGGGGGGGCGTCGTGATACGCAGTATTTT
TRBV3-1/TRBV3-2	TRBJ1-6	NA	TRBD1	CASSLGTGSNSPLHF	TGTGCCAGCAGCCTCGGGACAGGGAGTAATTCACCCCTCCACTTT
TRBV2	TRBJ1-6	NA	NA	CACRARNSPLHF	TGTGCCTGCAGGGCCAGGAATTCACCCCTCCACTTT
TRBV7-6	TRBJ2-1	NA	TRBD2	CASSSLAGVGDNEQFF	TGTGCCAGCAGCTCCTTAGCGGGAGTGGGGGACAATGAGCAGTTCTTC
TRBV5-4	TRBJ2-5	NA	NA	CASSYVGTGLGETQYF	TGTGCCAGCAGTTATGTCGGAACAGGGTTGGGGGAGACCCAGTACTTC
TRBV5-4	TRBJ2-3	NA	NA	CASSSVNPGTQYF	TGTGCCAGCAGCTCCGTTAATCCGGGTACGCAGTATTTT
TRBV5-7	TRBJ1-2	few	NA	CASSRRERGYTF	TGTGCCAGCAGCCGCCGGGAAAGGGGCTACACCTTC
TRBV7-2	TRBJ2-6	once	NA	CASSALAGANVLTF	TGTGCCAGCAGCGCGCTCGCTGGGGCCAACGTCCTGACTTTC
TRBV7-6	TRBJ1-3	NA	NA	CASSAGYSGNTIYF	TGTGCCAGCAGCGCGGGGTACTCTGGAAACACCATATATTTT
TRBV5-1	TRBJ2-7	NA	NA	CASSGGTTYSSYEQYF	TGCGCCAGCAGCGGGGGGACCACTTATAGCTCCTACGAGCAGTACTTC
TRBV29-1	TRBJ2-2	NA	TRBD1	CSVPDRDTGELFF	TGCAGCGTGCCGGACAGGGACACCGGGGAGCTGTTTTTT
TRBV5-1	TRBJ1-4	NA	TRBD1	CAKRDRGSEANEKPFF	TGCGCCAAAAGGGACAGGGGGTCCGAGGCTAATGAAAAACCGTTTTTT
TRBV5-1	TRBJ2-7	few	TRBD2	CASSLTSGTTSYEQYF	TGCGCCAGCAGCTTGACTAGCGGAACGACCTCCTACGAGCAGTACTTC
TRBV5-1	TRBJ1-1	NA	NA	CASSQNTEAFF	TGCGCCAGCAGCCAGAACACTGAAGCTTTCTTT
TRBV27	TRBJ2-4	NA	TRBD1	CASSLLLQGARWDLAKNIQYF	TGTGCCAGCAGTTTACTCCTACAGGGGGCGCGCTGGGATCTAGCCAAAAACATTCAGTACTTC
TRBV27	TRBJ2-1	once	TRBD2	CASSLSTSGIDEQFF	TGTGCCAGCAGTTTATCGACTAGCGGGATCGATGAGCAGTTCTTC
TRBV19	TRBJ2-3	NA	TRBD1	CASGQQGATQYF	TGTGCCAGTGGCCAGCAGGGGGCTACGCAGTATTTT
TRBV9	TRBJ2-3	NA	NA	CASSGRGATDTQYF	TGTGCCAGCAGCGGTCGGGGGGCCACAGATACGCAGTATTTT
TRBV7-3	TRBJ1-1	few	NA	CASRQTVNTEAFF	TGTGCCAGCAGACAGACAGTGAACACTGAAGCTTTCTTT
TRBV6-5	TRBJ1-5	NA	NA	CASKMGGVGQPQHF	TGTGCCAGCAAAATGGGGGGGGTTGGTCAGCCCCAGCATTTT
TRBV30	TRBJ1-6	once	TRBD1	CAWSAGQGTTLHF	TGTGCCTGGAGCGCGGGACAGGGAACGACCCTCCACTTT
TRBV10-2	TRBJ1-2	NA	TRBD1	CASGFTGVFSRMSNYGYTF	TGCGCCAGCGGATTTACAGGGGTCTTTAGTCGGATGTCTAACTATGGCTACACCTTC
TRBV29-1	TRBJ2-4	once	NA	CSGQGQKGIQYF	TGCAGCGGCCAGGGGCAGAAGGGCATTCAGTACTTC
TRBV7-6	TRBJ2-3	NA	TRBD1	CASSLAFPTGQGLTDTQYF	TGTGCCAGCAGCTTAGCCTTTCCTACGGGACAGGGACTCACAGATACGCAGTATTTT
TRBV19	TRBJ2-7	NA	TRBD2	CASKTEAGLREQYF	TGTGCCAGCAAAACAGAAGCGGGACTGCGGGAGCAGTACTTC
TRBV2	TRBJ1-4	NA	TRBD1	CASQTGGAEKLFF	TGTGCCAGCCAAACAGGGGGCGCGGAAAAACTGTTTTTT
TRBV10-1	TRBJ1-1	NA	NA	CASRQGQNTEAFF	TGCGCCAGCAGGCAGGGACAGAACACTGAAGCTTTCTTT
TRBV29-1	TRBJ2-5	once	TRBD1	CSVMTGSDGTGYF	TGCAGCGTGATGACAGGGTCGGACGGGACAGGGTACTTC
TRBV12-5	TRBJ2-5	once	TRBD2	CASGLGLTQETQYF	TGTGCTAGTGGTCTGGGACTAACCCAAGAGACCCAGTACTTC
TRBV5-1	TRBJ1-1	NA	TRBD1	CASSLSGGILNTEAFF	TGCGCCAGCAGCTTATCAGGGGGGATATTGAACACTGAAGCTTTCTTT
TRBV19	TRBJ1-1	NA	NA	CASIGGSFGDTEAFF	TGTGCCAGTATTGGAGGCTCATTCGGGGACACTGAAGCTTTCTTT
TRBV2	TRBJ2-1	NA	TRBD2	CASGGLAGGEQFF	TGTGCCAGCGGGGGGCTAGCGGGAGGCGAGCAGTTCTTC
TRBV10-2	TRBJ1-5	NA	NA	CASSELVGGGHYSNQPQHF	TGCGCCAGCAGTGAGCTGGTGGGGGGGGGCCATTATAGCAATCAGCCCCAGCATTTT
TRBV7-9	TRBJ1-3	NA	TRBD1	CASSLDRAGNTIYF	TGTGCCAGCAGCCTTGACAGGGCTGGAAACACCATATATTTT
TRBV11-3	TRBJ2-1	NA	NA	CASSLDFRYSYNEQFF	TGTGCCAGCAGCTTAGATTTCAGATACTCCTACAATGAGCAGTTCTTC
TRBV7-2	TRBJ2-1	NA	TRBD1	CASSPQDRGTYNEQFF	TGTGCCAGCAGCCCGCAGGACAGGGGGACGTACAATGAGCAGTTCTTC
TRBV3-1/TRBV3-2	TRBJ1-2	NA	TRBD1	CASSPGGSRYTF	TGTGCCAGCAGTCCAGGGGGCTCGCGCTACACCTTC
TRBV6-5	TRBJ1-1	NA	NA	CASSPQTLNTEAFF	TGTGCCAGCAGTCCACAGACACTGAACACTGAAGCTTTCTTT
TRBV7-2	TRBJ1-5	NA	TRBD1	CASSSQGYQPQHF	TGTGCCAGCAGCTCACAGGGGTATCAGCCCCAGCATTTT
TRBV30	TRBJ1-2	NA	NA	CAWMVQGAYGYTF	TGTGCCTGGATGGTACAGGGAGCATATGGCTACACCTTC
TRBV6-5	TRBJ2-1	NA	NA	CASSQDYPLKQFF	TGTGCCAGCAGCCAGGACTATCCCCTGAAGCAGTTCTTC